The T cell receptor beta chain described here comes from a study of shared clonotypes between healthy human individuals. This CDR3 region has 15 residues. Per the germline V gene, CDR1 is SGDLS and CDR2 is YYNGEE. The trim removed 1 base at V and 8 bases at J, leaving 5 bases unmatched. CD45RO-negative CD8 cells positively selected for CCR7 made up the naive population, which excluded terminally differentiated effector memory CD45RA+ cells. The data were produced by immunoSEQ multiplex PCR, yet TCRdb's version contains in-frame clones alone and is incomplete. In the table there are 1.5 million to 2.5 million clones, 85% to 95% of which are singletons.

What was sequenced was naive CD8+ T cells sorted from blood. The clonotype was recovered from a man aged 18 to 30 in good health. V is TRBV9 and J is TRBJ2-1, with 11 bases fitting TRBD2. The CDR3 nucleotides are TGTGCCAGCAGCGTAATTAGCGGGGGGGCCGATGAGCAGTTCTTC. Residues: CASSVISGGADEQFF.